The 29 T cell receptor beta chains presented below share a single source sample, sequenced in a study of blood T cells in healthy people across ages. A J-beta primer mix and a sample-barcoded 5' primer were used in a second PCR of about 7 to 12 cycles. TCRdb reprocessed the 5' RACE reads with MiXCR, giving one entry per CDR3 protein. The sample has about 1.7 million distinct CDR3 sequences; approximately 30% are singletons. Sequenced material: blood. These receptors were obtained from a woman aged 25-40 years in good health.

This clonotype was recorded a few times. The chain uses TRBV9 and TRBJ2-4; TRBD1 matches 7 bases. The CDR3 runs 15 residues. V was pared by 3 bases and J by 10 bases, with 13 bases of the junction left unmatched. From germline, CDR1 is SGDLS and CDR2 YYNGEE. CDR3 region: CASSARDRSIGIQYF. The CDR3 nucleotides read TGTGCCAGCAGCGCCCGGGACAGATCTATTGGGATTCAGTACTTC.

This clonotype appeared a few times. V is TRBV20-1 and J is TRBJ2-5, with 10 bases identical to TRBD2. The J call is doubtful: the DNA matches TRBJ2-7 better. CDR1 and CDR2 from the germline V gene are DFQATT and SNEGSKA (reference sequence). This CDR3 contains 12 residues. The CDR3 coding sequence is TGCAGTGTTATTATAGCGGGGGGCGAGCAGTACTTC. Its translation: CSVIIAGGEQYF.

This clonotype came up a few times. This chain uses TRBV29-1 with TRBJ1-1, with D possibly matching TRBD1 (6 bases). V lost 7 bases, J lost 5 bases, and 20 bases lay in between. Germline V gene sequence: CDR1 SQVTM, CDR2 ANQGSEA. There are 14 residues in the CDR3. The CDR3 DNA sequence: TGCAGCGGAGGAATAGATACAGGGAATACTGAAGCTTTCTTT. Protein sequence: CSGGIDTGNTEAFF.

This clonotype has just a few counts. This CDR3 reads CASREQGANNNEQFF. The DNA of the CDR3 is TGTGCCAGCAGGGAACAGGGCGCCAATAACAATGAGCAGTTCTTC. The chain combines TRBV6-1 with TRBJ2-1; a weak D match, TRBD1 (6 bases). Trimming stripped 6 bases from V and 5 bases from J, with 17 bases between. This CDR3 has 15 amino acids. Germline CDR1 MNHNS, CDR2 SASEGT.

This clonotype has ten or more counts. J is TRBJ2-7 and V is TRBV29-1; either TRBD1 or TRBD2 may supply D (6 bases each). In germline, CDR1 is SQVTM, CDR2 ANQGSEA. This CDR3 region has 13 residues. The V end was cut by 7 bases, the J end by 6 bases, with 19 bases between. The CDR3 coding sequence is TGCAGCGGTAAACAGGGAGGTGACCCCGAGCAGTACTTC. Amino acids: CSGKQGGDPEQYF.

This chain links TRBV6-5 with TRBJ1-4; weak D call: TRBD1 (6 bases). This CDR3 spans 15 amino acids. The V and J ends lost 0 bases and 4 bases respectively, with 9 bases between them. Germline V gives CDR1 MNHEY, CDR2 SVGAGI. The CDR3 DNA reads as TGTGCCAGCAGTTACTCCCTAGGGGGTAATGAAAAACTGTTTTTT. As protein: CASSYSLGGNEKLFF.

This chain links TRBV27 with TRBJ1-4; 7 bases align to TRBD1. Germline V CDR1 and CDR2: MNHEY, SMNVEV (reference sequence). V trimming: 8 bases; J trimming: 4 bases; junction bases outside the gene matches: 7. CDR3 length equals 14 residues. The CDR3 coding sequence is TGTGCCAGCGGGGAGGGGGCCCTTAATGAAAAACTGTTTTTT. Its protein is CASGEGALNEKLFF.

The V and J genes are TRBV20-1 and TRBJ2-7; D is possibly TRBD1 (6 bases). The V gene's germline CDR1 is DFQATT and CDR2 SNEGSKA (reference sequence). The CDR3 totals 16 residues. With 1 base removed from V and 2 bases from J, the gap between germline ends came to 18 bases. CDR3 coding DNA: TGCAGTGCTAGAGTGTCCGGGACATTAGCAACCTACGAGCAGTACTTC. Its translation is CSARVSGTLATYEQYF.

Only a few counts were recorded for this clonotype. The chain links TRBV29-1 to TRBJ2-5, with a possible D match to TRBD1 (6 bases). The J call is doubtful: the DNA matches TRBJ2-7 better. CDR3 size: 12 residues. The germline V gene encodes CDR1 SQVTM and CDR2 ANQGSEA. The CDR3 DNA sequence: TGCAGCGTTAGGACAGCCAAACTCGAGCAGTACTTC. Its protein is CSVRTAKLEQYF.

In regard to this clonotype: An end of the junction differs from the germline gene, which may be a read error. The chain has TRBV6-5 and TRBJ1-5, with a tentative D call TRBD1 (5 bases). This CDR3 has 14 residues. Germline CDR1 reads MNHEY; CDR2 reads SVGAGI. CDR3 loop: CAISRGGSNQPQHF. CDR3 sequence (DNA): TGTGCCATCAGTCGGGGGGGTAGCAATCAGCCCCAGCATTTT.

CDR3 amino acids: CASSLDTGGAFF. For the CDR3, the DNA is TGTGCCAGCAGCCTCGATACAGGGGGAGCTTTCTTT. The V call is TRBV3-1, the J call TRBJ1-1; 8 bases are a match to TRBD1. CDR1 and CDR2 (germline): LGHDT, YNNKEL (reference sequence). V was clipped by 4 bases and J by 10 bases; unmatched bases: 5. This CDR3 spans 12 amino acids.

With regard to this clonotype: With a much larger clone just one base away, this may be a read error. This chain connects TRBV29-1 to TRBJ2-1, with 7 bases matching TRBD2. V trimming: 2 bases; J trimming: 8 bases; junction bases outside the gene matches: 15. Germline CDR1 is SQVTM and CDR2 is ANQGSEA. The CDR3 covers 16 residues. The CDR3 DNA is TGCAGCGTTGAATTACTAGTGGGAGGGCCGGTTGATGAGCAGTTCTTC. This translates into CSVELLVGGPVDEQFF.

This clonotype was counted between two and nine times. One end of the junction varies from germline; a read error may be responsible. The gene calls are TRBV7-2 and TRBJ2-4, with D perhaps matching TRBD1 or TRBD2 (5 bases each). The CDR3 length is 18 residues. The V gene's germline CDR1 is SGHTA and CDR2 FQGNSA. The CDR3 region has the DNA TGTGCCAGCAGCTTAGGTTCTGCGAGGGGAAAGGGCAAAAGCATTCAGTACTTC. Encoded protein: CASSLGSARGKGKSIQYF.

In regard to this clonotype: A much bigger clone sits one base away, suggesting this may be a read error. Here the CDR3 reads CASREKARTGLYSYNGQFF. The DNA for the CDR3 is TGTGCCAGCAGAGAAAAGGCCCGGACAGGGTTATACTCCTACAATGGGCAGTTCTTC. V and J are TRBV27 and TRBJ2-1; 8 positions agree with TRBD1. Germline CDR1 MNHEY, CDR2 SMNVEV (reference sequence). The CDR3 sequence is 19 residues long.

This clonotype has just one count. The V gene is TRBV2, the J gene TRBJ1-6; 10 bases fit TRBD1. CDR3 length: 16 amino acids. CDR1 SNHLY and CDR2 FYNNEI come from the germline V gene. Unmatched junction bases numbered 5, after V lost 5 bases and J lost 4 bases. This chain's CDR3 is CASSMDRGIYNSPLHF. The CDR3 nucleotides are TGTGCCAGCAGTATGGACAGGGGGATATATAATTCACCCCTCCACTTT.

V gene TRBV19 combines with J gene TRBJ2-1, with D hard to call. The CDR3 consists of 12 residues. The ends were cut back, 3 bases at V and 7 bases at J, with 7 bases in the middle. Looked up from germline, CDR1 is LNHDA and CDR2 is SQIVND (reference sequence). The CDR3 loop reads CASSIGQNEQFF. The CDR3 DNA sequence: TGTGCCAGTAGTATTGGCCAGAATGAGCAGTTCTTC.

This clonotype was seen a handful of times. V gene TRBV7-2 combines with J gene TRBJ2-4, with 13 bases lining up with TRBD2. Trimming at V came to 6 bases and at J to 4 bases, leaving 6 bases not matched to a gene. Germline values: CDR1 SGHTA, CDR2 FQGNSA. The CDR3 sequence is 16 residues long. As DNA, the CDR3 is TGTGCCAGCAGGTCAGGGACTAGCGGGAATAAAAACATTCAGTACTTC. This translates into CASRSGTSGNKNIQYF.

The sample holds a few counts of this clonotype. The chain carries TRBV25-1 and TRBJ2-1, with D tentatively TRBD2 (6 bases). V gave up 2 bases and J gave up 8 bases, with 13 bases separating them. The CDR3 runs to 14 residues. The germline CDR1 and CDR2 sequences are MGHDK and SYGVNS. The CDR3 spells CASSELAPRDEQFF. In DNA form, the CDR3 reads TGTGCCAGCAGTGAACTAGCGCCTCGGGATGAGCAGTTCTTC.

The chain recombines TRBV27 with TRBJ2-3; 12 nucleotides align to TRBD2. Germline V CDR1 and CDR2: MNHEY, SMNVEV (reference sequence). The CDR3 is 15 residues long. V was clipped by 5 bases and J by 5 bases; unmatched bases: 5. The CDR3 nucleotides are TGTGCCAGCAGTCGACTAGCGGGAGCGCTAGATACGCAGTATTTT. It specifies CASSRLAGALDTQYF.

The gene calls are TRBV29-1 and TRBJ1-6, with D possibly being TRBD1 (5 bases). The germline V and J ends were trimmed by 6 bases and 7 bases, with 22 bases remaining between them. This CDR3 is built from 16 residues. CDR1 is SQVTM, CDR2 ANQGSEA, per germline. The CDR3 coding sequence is TGCAGCGTCGGGAGTGGGGGAGAGGGTCGGAATTCACCCCTCCACTTT. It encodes CSVGSGGEGRNSPLHF.

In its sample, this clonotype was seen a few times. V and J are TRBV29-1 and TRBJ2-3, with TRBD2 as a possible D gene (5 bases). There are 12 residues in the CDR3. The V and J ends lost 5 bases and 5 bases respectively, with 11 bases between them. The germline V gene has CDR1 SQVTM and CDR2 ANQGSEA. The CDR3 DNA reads TGCAGCGTTCGAGGGTCTGAAGATACGCAGTATTTT. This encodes CSVRGSEDTQYF.

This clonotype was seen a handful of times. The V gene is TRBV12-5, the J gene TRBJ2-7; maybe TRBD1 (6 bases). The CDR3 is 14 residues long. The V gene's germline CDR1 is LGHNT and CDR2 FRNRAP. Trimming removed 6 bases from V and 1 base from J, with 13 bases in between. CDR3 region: CASGYGRGSYEQYF. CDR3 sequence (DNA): TGTGCTAGTGGGTACGGCAGGGGATCCTACGAGCAGTACTTC.

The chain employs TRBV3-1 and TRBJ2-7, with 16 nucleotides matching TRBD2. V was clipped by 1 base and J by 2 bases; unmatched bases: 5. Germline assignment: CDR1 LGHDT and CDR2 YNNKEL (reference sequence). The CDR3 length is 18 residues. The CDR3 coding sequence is TGTGCCAGCAGCCAAGCGGGACTAGCGGGGGGGAAGGCCTACGAGCAGTACTTC. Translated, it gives CASSQAGLAGGKAYEQYF.

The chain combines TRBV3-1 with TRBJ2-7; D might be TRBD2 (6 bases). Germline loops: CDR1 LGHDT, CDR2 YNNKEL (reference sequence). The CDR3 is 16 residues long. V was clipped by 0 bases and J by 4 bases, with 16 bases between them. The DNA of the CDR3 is TGTGCCAGCAGCCAAGATCGCCCCGGGACTCATTACGAGCAGTACTTC. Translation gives CASSQDRPGTHYEQYF.

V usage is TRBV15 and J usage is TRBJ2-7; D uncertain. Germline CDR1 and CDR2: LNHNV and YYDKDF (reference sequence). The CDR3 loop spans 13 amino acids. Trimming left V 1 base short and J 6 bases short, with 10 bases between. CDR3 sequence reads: CATSRGTRGEQYF. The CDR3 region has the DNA TGTGCCACCAGCAGAGGTACTCGAGGCGAGCAGTACTTC. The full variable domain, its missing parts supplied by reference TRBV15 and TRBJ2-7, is DAMVIQNPRYQVTQFGKPVTLSCSQTLNHNVMYWYQQKSSQAPKLLFHYYDKDFNNEADTPDNFQSRRPNTSFCFLDIRSPGLGDTAMYLCATSRGTRGEQYFGPGTRLTVT.

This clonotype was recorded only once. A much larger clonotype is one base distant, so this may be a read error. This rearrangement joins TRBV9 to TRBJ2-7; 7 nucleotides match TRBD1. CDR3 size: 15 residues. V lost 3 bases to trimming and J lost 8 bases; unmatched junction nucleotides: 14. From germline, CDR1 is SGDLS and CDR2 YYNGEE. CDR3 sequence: CASSAQTGNQYKQYF. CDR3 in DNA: TGTGCCAGCAGCGCCCAGACAGGGAACCAATACAAGCAGTACTTC.

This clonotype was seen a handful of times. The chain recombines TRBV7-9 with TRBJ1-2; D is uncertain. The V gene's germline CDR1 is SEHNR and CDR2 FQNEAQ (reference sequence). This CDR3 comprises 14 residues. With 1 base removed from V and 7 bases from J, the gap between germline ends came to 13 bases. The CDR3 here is CASSLVTAIGGYTF. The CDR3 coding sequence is TGTGCCAGCAGCTTAGTCACGGCCATTGGTGGCTACACCTTC.

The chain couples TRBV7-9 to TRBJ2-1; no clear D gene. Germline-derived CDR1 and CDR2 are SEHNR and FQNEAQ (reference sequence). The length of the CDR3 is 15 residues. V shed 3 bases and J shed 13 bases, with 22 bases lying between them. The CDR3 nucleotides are TGTGCCAGCAGCTTCGGCGTTGCACCGAAGGAGACCCAGTTCTTC. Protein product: CASSFGVAPKETQFF.

CDR3 DNA sequence: TGTGCCAGCAGCGTAGTAGGACAGGGCCCAGATACGCAGTATTTT. Translating gives CASSVVGQGPDTQYF. The V call is TRBV9, the J call TRBJ2-3; 8 bases map to TRBD1. The CDR3 covers 15 residues. Germline CDR1 is SGDLS and CDR2 is YYNGEE. With V trimmed by 0 bases and J by 4 bases, 4 bases remained unmatched.